Following are 30 T cell receptor beta chains from one sample sequenced in a study of blood T cell repertoires in COVID-19. Profiling relied on immunoSEQ multiplex PCR, and the TCRdb table lists in-frame clones only, not all of them. The sample includes 300,000 or so clones, over 85% of them seen just once. The sequenced material came from PBMCs or T cells enriched from blood (not recorded which). All receptors come from a man aged 55 to 70 who had recovered from COVID-19.

The chain is built from TRBV29-1 and TRBJ1-2, with TRBD1 matching over 9 bases. Germline CDR1 and CDR2: SQVTM and ANQGSEA. This CDR3 region has 13 residues. The trim removed 7 bases at V and 7 bases at J, leaving 10 bases unmatched. CDR3 bases: TGCAGCGCTACAACCGGGACAGGGTTTGGCTACACCTTC. This translates into CSATTGTGFGYTF.

This chain links TRBV5-4 with TRBJ1-1; a possible D gene is TRBD1 (5 bases). The CDR3 extends over 15 amino acids. CDR1 and CDR2 (germline): SGHNT, YYREEE (reference sequence). V lost 4 bases, J lost 0 bases, and 13 bases lay in between. The CDR3 sequence is CASSIGVRVNTEAFF. CDR3 nucleotide sequence: TGTGCCAGCAGCATAGGGGTGAGAGTGAACACTGAAGCTTTCTTT.

This sequence joins TRBV2 and TRBJ2-2; 14 nucleotides agree with TRBD2. The CDR3 is 18 residues long. The J segment lost 6 bases and the V segment lost 6 bases, leaving 12 bases of the junction unmatched. CDR1 SNHLY and CDR2 FYNNEI come from the germline V gene. In DNA, the CDR3 is TGTGCCAGCAGAACGACCGGGACTAGCGGGGGCGGGGCCGGGGAGCTGTTTTTT. Its translation is CASRTTGTSGGGAGELFF. Using reference TRBV2 and TRBJ2-2 for the parts outside the CDR3, the full variable domain is EPEVTQTPSHQVTQMGQEVILRCVPISNHLYFYWYRQILGQKVEFLVSFYNNEISEKSEIFDDQFSVERPDGSNFTLKIRSTKLEDSAMYFCASRTTGTSGGGAGELFFGEGSRLTVL.

This rearrangement joins TRBV4-3 to TRBJ1-2, with 8 bases identical to TRBD1. Germline CDR1 is LGHNA and CDR2 is YSLEER. The V and J ends lost 1 base and 6 bases, in that order; junction bases with no gene match: 10. This CDR3 is 16 amino acids long. CDR3: CASSQASGGLLNGYTF. DNA of the CDR3: TGCGCCAGCAGCCAAGCGTCAGGGGGCTTATTGAATGGCTACACCTTC.

The chain joins TRBV5-1 to TRBJ2-7; 9 nucleotides match TRBD2. V lost 0 bases to trimming and J lost 5 bases; unmatched junction nucleotides: 3. CDR1 and CDR2 from the germline V gene are SGHRS and YFSETQ. The CDR3 runs to 14 residues. The CDR3 DNA sequence: TGCGCCAGCAGCTTGGGACTAGCGGCCGACGAGCAGTACTTC. Protein: CASSLGLAADEQYF.

The chain recombines TRBV19 with TRBJ2-1; D is unresolved. The CDR3 length is 12 residues. The V end lost 3 bases, the J end lost 8 bases, and 8 bases lay between the germline ends. Germline V gene sequence: CDR1 LNHDA, CDR2 SQIVND (reference sequence). The CDR3 loop reads CASSILSDEQFF. CDR3 DNA: TGTGCCAGTAGTATTTTGAGCGATGAGCAGTTCTTC.

This clone was recorded only once. The V call is TRBV6-5, the J call TRBJ1-1; 8 nucleotides agree with TRBD1. The germline CDR1 and CDR2 sequences are MNHEY and SVGAGI. This CDR3 is 13 amino acids long. Trimming cost V 6 bases and J 10 bases; bases outside gene matches: 10. The CDR3 DNA reads TGTGCCAGCAGGCCGACAGGGGTGAAAGGAGCTTTCTTT. Translated, it gives CASRPTGVKGAFF.

V usage is TRBV27 and J usage is TRBJ2-2; the match to TRBD2 covers 8 bases. CDR1 and CDR2 from the germline V gene are MNHEY and SMNVEV (reference sequence). This CDR3 spans 16 amino acids. Trimming cost V 4 bases and J 6 bases; bases outside gene matches: 10. CDR3 DNA: TGTGCCAGCAGTTCACCAGCGGGAGCGGTTTCCGGGGAGCTGTTTTTT. Protein sequence: CASSSPAGAVSGELFF.

The chain carries TRBV11-3 and TRBJ1-4; 7 bases are shared with TRBD1. The germline CDR1 and CDR2 sequences are SGHNT and YENEEA. Trimming cost V 5 bases and J 8 bases; bases outside gene matches: 11. The CDR3 is 15 amino acids. CDR3 region: CASSTQTGKKEKLFF. The DNA for the CDR3 is TGTGCCAGCAGCACCCAGACAGGGAAGAAGGAAAAACTGTTTTTT.

The chain links TRBV18 to TRBJ1-2; D may be TRBD1 (5 bases). This CDR3 region has 13 residues. Germline CDR1 is KGHSH and CDR2 is LQKENI. V was pared by 6 bases and J by 7 bases, with 15 bases between. CDR3 nucleotide sequence: TGTGCCAGCTCCCCCAGTCGGGGGACTGGCTACACCTTC. Its protein is CASSPSRGTGYTF.

V gene TRBV11-3 combines with J gene TRBJ2-3; 10 bases match TRBD2. The V gene end was trimmed by 3 bases and the J gene end by 3 bases; junction bases not matched to a gene: 6. Germline CDR1 SGHNT, CDR2 YENEEA. This CDR3 is 16 amino acids long. This chain's CDR3 is CASSFPASGGTDTQYF. For the CDR3, the DNA is TGTGCCAGCAGCTTTCCGGCTAGCGGGGGAACAGATACGCAGTATTTT. Together with reference TRBV11-3 and TRBJ2-3, the CDR3 gives the full variable domain: EAGVVQSPRYKIIEKKQPVAFWCNPISGHNTLYWYLQNLGQGPELLIRYENEEAVDDSQLPKDRFSAERLKGVDSTLKIQPAELGDSAVYLCASSFPASGGTDTQYFGPGTRLTVL.

This chain links TRBV9 with TRBJ1-1; TRBD1 aligns across 11 bases. Per the germline V gene, CDR1 is SGDLS and CDR2 is YYNGEE. V lost 3 bases and J lost 3; bases outside the gene matches: 7. This CDR3 spans 16 amino acids. The CDR3 loop reads CASSAAGTGGYTEAFF. The CDR3 DNA reads as TGTGCCAGCAGCGCCGCTGGGACAGGGGGATACACTGAAGCTTTCTTT.

The chain recombines TRBV5-4 with TRBJ1-2, with D uncertain. This CDR3 has 15 residues. CDR1 SGHNT and CDR2 YYREEE come from the germline V gene (reference sequence). Between the trimmed V and J ends, which lost 4 bases and 0 bases, there was a span of 13 bases. The CDR3 is CASSRWRQPNYGYTF. The CDR3 nucleotides are TGTGCCAGCAGCCGCTGGCGGCAACCTAACTATGGCTACACCTTC.

The J gene is TRBJ1-2, the V gene TRBV7-2, with 8 bases identical to TRBD1. The V segment lost 4 bases and the J segment 4 bases; nucleotides outside the gene matches: 20. The length of the CDR3 is 19 residues. The germline gives CDR1 SGHTA, CDR2 FQGNSA. CDR3 nucleotide sequence: TGTGCCAGCAGCTCCCAGGGGGGGTTAAGGACAGGGTTCCCCTATGGCTACACCTTC. Translating it yields CASSSQGGLRTGFPYGYTF.

The J gene is TRBJ1-2, the V gene TRBV5-4, with D possibly being TRBD1 (6 bases). Germline V gene sequence: CDR1 SGHNT, CDR2 YYREEE (reference sequence). This CDR3 is 13 amino acids long. Trimming shortened V by 3 bases and J by 6 bases, and 12 bases separated the two germline ends. For the CDR3, the DNA is TGTGCCAGCAGCTCGGGCCGGGACAATGGCTACACCTTC. Residues: CASSSGRDNGYTF.

The chain has TRBV18 and TRBJ2-4, with 9 bases matching TRBD1. This CDR3 contains 15 residues. J was trimmed by 13 bases and V by 4 bases; bases with no gene match: 14. The germline gives CDR1 KGHSH, CDR2 LQKENI. The CDR3 DNA sequence: TGTGCCAGCTCACTAGAGGAGCGGGACAGGGCGCAGCAGTACTTC. Translating it yields CASSLEERDRAQQYF.

CDR3 sequence: CASSLAGLGSSYNEQFF. For the CDR3, the DNA is TGTGCCAGCAGCTTGGCGGGACTGGGAAGCTCCTACAATGAGCAGTTCTTC. The chain links TRBV5-4 to TRBJ2-1; TRBD2 might be the D (6 bases). The CDR3 is made up of 17 amino acids. Germline CDR1 SGHNT, CDR2 YYREEE (reference sequence). Trimming removed 0 bases at V and 0 bases at J, with 13 bases between.

The chain joins TRBV5-5 to TRBJ2-7, with D possibly being TRBD1 (5 bases). The CDR3 has 13 amino acids. Germline CDR1 SGHKS, CDR2 YYEKEE (reference sequence). The ends were cut back, 3 bases at V and 2 bases at J, with 9 bases in the middle. The CDR3 reads CASSSWTTYEQYF. CDR3 coding DNA: TGTGCCAGCAGCTCCTGGACAACCTACGAGCAGTACTTC.

The V gene is TRBV6-4, the J gene TRBJ2-7; TRBD1 aligns across 10 bases. The CDR3 contains 14 residues. Losses at the gene ends were 4 bases for V and 2 bases for J; bases not matched to a gene: 2. CDR1 is MRHNA, CDR2 SNTAGT, per germline. CDR3 coding DNA: TGTGCCAGCAGTGCCGGGACAGGGGCCTACGAGCAGTACTTC. This sequence encodes CASSAGTGAYEQYF.

This chain joins TRBV9 and TRBJ2-7, with D maybe TRBD2 (5 bases). The CDR3 has 14 amino acids. The germline CDR1 and CDR2 sequences are SGDLS and YYNGEE. V shed 4 bases and J shed 3 bases, with 14 bases lying between them. The DNA of the CDR3 is TGTGCCAGCAGCCCCCGAGGAGAGGGCTACGAGCAGTACTTC. It encodes CASSPRGEGYEQYF.

This chain links TRBV6-5 with TRBJ2-2, with D uncertain. Trimming cost V 4 bases and J 0 bases, with 9 bases left between them. The V gene's germline CDR1 is MNHEY and CDR2 SVGAGI. CDR3 length: 15 residues. In DNA form, the CDR3 reads TGTGCCAGCAGTTTACATGGAGCGAACACCGGGGAGCTGTTTTTT. This gives the protein CASSLHGANTGELFF.

The chain couples TRBV7-9 to TRBJ1-1; a possible D gene is TRBD1 (6 bases). The CDR3 covers 13 residues. V was shortened by 7 bases and J by 11 bases, with 20 bases between the two germline ends. CDR1 is SEHNR and CDR2 is FQNEAQ in the germline V gene (reference sequence). The chain's CDR3 is CASTSGGPGSAFF. The CDR3, as DNA: TGTGCCAGCACCTCGGGGGGGCCGGGTTCCGCTTTCTTT.

This rearrangement joins TRBV5-6 to TRBJ1-1; D is uncertain. Deletions cut 6 bases from V and 2 bases from J, with 14 bases between. Looked up from germline, CDR1 is SGHDT and CDR2 is YYEEEE. The CDR3 runs to 14 residues. The CDR3 reads CASILAVANTEAFF. DNA of the CDR3: TGTGCCAGCATCCTGGCGGTAGCTAACACTGAAGCTTTCTTT.

This chain joins TRBV5-1 and TRBJ1-1; 7 bases align to TRBD1. V lost 2 bases, J lost 4 bases, and 8 bases stayed unmatched. The germline V gene encodes CDR1 SGHRS and CDR2 YFSETQ. This CDR3 spans 15 amino acids. For the CDR3, the DNA is TGCGCCAGCAGCTTACAGGGGTTGTCGGGCACTGAAGCTTTCTTT. It yields the protein CASSLQGLSGTEAFF.

This sequence joins TRBV7-8 and TRBJ1-3; D is unresolved. Between the trimmed V and J ends, which lost 5 bases and 1 base, there was a span of 9 bases. This CDR3 contains 14 residues. The V gene's germline CDR1 is SGHVS and CDR2 FQNEAQ. The CDR3 DNA is TGTGCCAGCAGCCCCGCTACGTCTGGAAACACCATATATTTT. Residues: CASSPATSGNTIYF.

The count of this clone is one. V and J are TRBV18 and TRBJ2-7, with 7 bases fitting TRBD2. The V gene end was trimmed by 4 bases and the J gene end by 5 bases; junction bases not matched to a gene: 5. The length of the CDR3 is 13 residues. Per germline, CDR1 KGHSH and CDR2 LQKENI. CDR3 bases: TGTGCCAGCTCACTAAACGGGGGGAACGAGCAGTACTTC. The encoded protein is CASSLNGGNEQYF.

V and J are TRBV5-5 and TRBJ1-3; D is uncertain. Per the germline V gene, CDR1 is SGHKS and CDR2 is YYEKEE (reference sequence). The CDR3 extends over 16 amino acids. The germline V and J ends were trimmed by 4 bases and 0 bases, with 14 bases remaining between them. The CDR3 region has the DNA TGTGCCAGCAGCCCTAGATCGTATAACTCTGGAAACACCATATATTTT. Its protein is CASSPRSYNSGNTIYF. The entire variable domain, with the rest obtained from reference TRBV5-5 and TRBJ1-3, is as follows: DAGVTQSPTHLIKTRGQQVTLRCSPISGHKSVSWYQQVLGQGPQFIFQYYEKEERGRGNFPDRFSARQFPNYSSELNVNALLLGDSALYLCASSPRSYNSGNTIYFGEGSWLTVV.

V and J are TRBV7-9 and TRBJ2-1; 9 bases line up with TRBD2. Germline CDR1 and CDR2: SEHNR and FQNEAQ (reference sequence). The length of the CDR3 is 16 residues. V lost 5 bases to trimming and J lost 0 bases; unmatched junction nucleotides: 5. CDR3 amino acids: CASSPPAGGSYNEQFF. DNA for the CDR3: TGTGCCAGCAGCCCCCCAGCGGGAGGCTCCTACAATGAGCAGTTCTTC.

This chain links TRBV6-2 or TRBV6-3 with TRBJ1-2, with unresolved D. Germline-derived CDR1 and CDR2 are MNHEY and SVGEGT. Between the trimmed V and J ends, which lost 4 bases and 6 bases, there was a span of 21 bases. This CDR3 has 16 amino acids. The CDR3 is CASSLFQRGGSDGYTF. The DNA of the CDR3 is TGTGCCAGCAGTTTATTCCAGAGAGGTGGGAGTGATGGCTACACCTTC.

The chain uses TRBV5-1 and TRBJ2-3, with 8 positions matching TRBD1. Germline CDR1 SGHRS, CDR2 YFSETQ. J was trimmed by 4 bases and V by 5 bases; bases with no gene match: 3. CDR3 length: 13 residues. As DNA, the CDR3 is TGCGCCAGCAGGGACAGGGAGGCAGATACGCAGTATTTT. As protein: CASRDREADTQYF.